The rows below give T cell receptor beta chains drawn from one sample of a study of blood T cell repertoires in COVID-19. TCRdb's table, derived via immunoSEQ multiplex PCR, lists solely in-frame clones and lacks some. There are 120,000 or so clones in the sample; roughly 79% occur only once, and 20% to 30% lies in the top ten. The sequencing sample was made of peripheral blood. Receptors originate from a human donor in a cohort sampled during active COVID-19. Both conserved end residues are part of each CDR3. D genes are given only for firm matches. Rows may omit the clone size; those that give it use once, few, many or a size class.

d_call,cdr3_length,j_call,v_call,clone_size,cdr3_aa,cdr3_nt
TRBD1,13,TRBJ2-3,TRBV19,few,CASSQGAADTQYF,TGTGCCAGTAGTCAGGGGGCCGCAGATACGCAGTATTTT
-,15,TRBJ2-1,TRBV7-2,once,CASSVDLSSYNEQFF,TGTGCCAGCAGCGTAGATCTAAGTTCCTACAATGAGCAGTTCTTC
-,13,TRBJ1-3,TRBV5-1,-,CASSSGNGNTIYF,TGCGCCAGCAGTTCGGGGAACGGAAACACCATATATTTT
-,14,TRBJ2-1,TRBV7-9,few,CASSLEKGVNEQFF,TGTGCCAGCAGCTTAGAGAAGGGGGTAAATGAGCAGTTCTTC
-,17,TRBJ2-3,TRBV4-2,-,CASSQVVAGARTDTQYF,TGTGCCAGCAGCCAAGTCGTCGCGGGGGCCCGCACAGATACGCAGTATTTT
-,14,TRBJ1-4,TRBV3-1/TRBV3-2,-,CASSHRGGIEKLFF,TGTGCCAGCAGCCACAGAGGAGGGATTGAAAAACTGTTTTTT
-,17,TRBJ2-7,TRBV11-2,few,CASSLSHKGPLGREQYF,TGTGCCAGCAGCTTATCCCATAAAGGGCCACTAGGACGGGAGCAGTACTTC
-,16,TRBJ1-4,TRBV4-1,many,CASSQPIASVNEKLFF,TGCGCCAGCAGCCAGCCGATCGCGTCCGTAAATGAAAAACTGTTTTTT
-,14,TRBJ1-6,TRBV9,-,CASNGGLYNSPLHF,TGTGCCAGCAACGGGGGGCTCTATAATTCACCCCTCCACTTT
TRBD2,16,TRBJ2-3,TRBV30,-,CAWSPWTSGKPDTQYF,TGTGCCTGGAGCCCATGGACTAGCGGGAAGCCAGATACGCAGTATTTT
TRBD1,18,TRBJ1-1,TRBV5-5,-,CASSLARDRGFEGTEAFF,TGTGCCAGCAGCTTGGCCAGGGACAGGGGATTCGAGGGGACTGAAGCTTTCTTT
-,14,TRBJ2-7,TRBV7-9,-,CASRGLGAGYEQYF,TGTGCCAGCAGAGGCCTGGGGGCCGGGTACGAGCAGTACTTC
-,14,TRBJ2-3,TRBV27,-,CASSSQTLSNTQYF,TGTGCCAGCAGTTCCCAGACACTGTCAAATACGCAGTATTTT
TRBD2,19,TRBJ2-2,TRBV3-1/TRBV3-2,-,CASSHCEGSSGSWDGELFF,TGTGCCAGCAGCCACTGCGAAGGGTCTAGCGGGAGTTGGGACGGGGAGCTGTTTTTT
TRBD2,13,TRBJ2-4,TRBV19,-,CASNEVAGEIQYF,TGTGCCAGTAATGAAGTAGCGGGAGAAATTCAGTACTTC
TRBD1,15,TRBJ1-2,TRBV6-2/TRBV6-3,-,CASSLRSGGLTGYTF,TGTGCCAGCAGTTTACGATCAGGGGGACTGACCGGCTACACCTTC
TRBD1,16,TRBJ1-5,TRBV19,once,CASSDRQGMTNQPQHF,TGTGCCAGTAGTGACAGACAGGGGATGACCAATCAGCCCCAGCATTTT
-,13,TRBJ1-1,TRBV14,-,CASSQGAHGKAFF,TGTGCCAGCAGCCAGGGGGCTCACGGGAAAGCTTTCTTT
TRBD1,14,TRBJ2-3,TRBV7-9,-,CASSLAAGDSKQYF,TGTGCCAGCAGCTTAGCGGCCGGGGACAGTAAGCAGTATTTT
TRBD2,15,TRBJ2-1,TRBV7-9,-,CASSLIRTSVNEQFF,TGTGCCAGCAGCCTCATCCGAACTAGCGTAAATGAGCAGTTCTTC
-,14,TRBJ2-3,TRBV14,-,CASSQGLYTDTQYF,TGTGCCAGCAGCCAAGGACTCTACACAGATACGCAGTATTTT
TRBD1,15,TRBJ1-2,TRBV5-4,once,CASSYEDRGRDGYTF,TGTGCCAGCAGCTATGAGGACAGGGGGCGGGATGGCTACACCTTC
-,15,TRBJ1-3,TRBV19,-,CASSTLGVSGNTIYF,TGTGCCAGTAGTACCCTGGGAGTTTCTGGAAACACCATATATTTT
-,12,TRBJ2-7,TRBV5-4,-,CASSLVSYEQYF,TGTGCCAGCAGCCTAGTCTCCTACGAGCAGTACTTC
TRBD1,17,TRBJ1-5,TRBV5-1,once,CASSLGTGETGNQPQHF,TGCGCCAGCAGCTTGGGGACAGGGGAGACGGGCAATCAGCCCCAGCATTTT
-,16,TRBJ2-2,TRBV18,-,CASSPETQANTGELFF,TGTGCCAGCTCCCCGGAGACCCAAGCGAACACCGGGGAGCTGTTTTTT
-,14,TRBJ2-2,TRBV7-9,-,CASSLNSNTGELFF,TGTGCCAGCAGCTTAAACAGCAACACCGGGGAGCTGTTTTTT
-,16,TRBJ1-2,TRBV15,-,CATSRGSRGGTLGYTF,TGTGCCACCAGCAGAGGCAGCCGCGGCGGGACGCTTGGCTACACCTTC
-,15,TRBJ1-5,TRBV6-2/TRBV6-3,-,CASSYVGTDNKPQHF,TGTGCCAGCAGTTACGTCGGGACTGATAATAAGCCCCAGCATTTT
-,14,TRBJ1-1,TRBV6-5,-,CASSHPNRVTEAFF,TGTGCCAGCAGCCACCCAAACAGGGTCACTGAAGCTTTCTTT
-,11,TRBJ2-7,TRBV28,few,CASSSPREQYF,TGTGCCAGCAGTTCTCCCAGGGAGCAGTACTTC
TRBD1,16,TRBJ2-7,TRBV15,-,CATSRQLGTGVYEQYF,TGTGCCACCAGCAGACAACTCGGGACAGGGGTGTACGAGCAGTACTTC
TRBD1,15,TRBJ1-4,TRBV7-9,-,CASSFRQGGGEKLFF,TGTGCCAGCAGCTTCCGACAGGGCGGAGGGGAAAAACTGTTTTTT
TRBD1,13,TRBJ1-2,TRBV5-5,-,CASSSLGQGRSTF,TGTGCCAGCAGCTCGTTGGGACAGGGTAGAAGCACCTTC
-,13,TRBJ1-4,TRBV27,-,CASSLLRNEKLFF,TGTGCCAGCAGTTTACTGCGAAATGAAAAACTGTTTTTT
-,14,TRBJ1-4,TRBV6-2/TRBV6-3,once,CASSPGRIREKLFF,TGTGCCAGCAGCCCCGGGAGGATTCGAGAAAAACTGTTTTTT
-,15,TRBJ1-1,TRBV15,-,CATSSESGLNTEAFF,TGTGCCACCAGCAGCGAGTCAGGGCTGAACACTGAAGCTTTCTTT
TRBD1,15,TRBJ2-1,TRBV7-2,once,CASSMGQGNYNEQFF,TGTGCCAGCAGCATGGGACAGGGCAACTACAATGAGCAGTTCTTC
-,13,TRBJ1-5,TRBV10-3,-,CAISENSDQPQHF,TGTGCCATCAGTGAGAACAGTGACCAGCCCCAGCATTTT
TRBD1,15,TRBJ2-7,TRBV18,-,CASSEGQGVTYEQYF,TGTGCCAGCTCAGAGGGACAGGGCGTTACCTACGAGCAGTACTTC